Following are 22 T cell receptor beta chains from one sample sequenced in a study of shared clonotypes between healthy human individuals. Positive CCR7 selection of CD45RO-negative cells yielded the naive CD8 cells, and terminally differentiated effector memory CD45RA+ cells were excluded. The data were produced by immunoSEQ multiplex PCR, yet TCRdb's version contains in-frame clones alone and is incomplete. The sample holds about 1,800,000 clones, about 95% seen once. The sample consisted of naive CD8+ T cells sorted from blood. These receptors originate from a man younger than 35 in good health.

CDR3 DNA: TGTGCCAGCAGCGACCCGGGGCTGGGAACTGAAGCTTTCTTT. Translated, it gives CASSDPGLGTEAFF. The V call is TRBV6-6, the J call TRBJ1-1, with D possibly being TRBD1 (5 bases). V shed 6 bases and J shed 5 bases, with 16 bases lying between them. This CDR3 contains 14 residues. Per germline, CDR1 MNHNY and CDR2 SVGAGI (reference sequence).

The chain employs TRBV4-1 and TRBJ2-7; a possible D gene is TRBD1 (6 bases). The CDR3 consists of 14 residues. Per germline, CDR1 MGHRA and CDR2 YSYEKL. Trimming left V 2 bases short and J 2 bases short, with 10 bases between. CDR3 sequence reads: CASSQQTGPYEQYF. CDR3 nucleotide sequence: TGCGCCAGCAGCCAACAGACAGGTCCCTACGAGCAGTACTTC.

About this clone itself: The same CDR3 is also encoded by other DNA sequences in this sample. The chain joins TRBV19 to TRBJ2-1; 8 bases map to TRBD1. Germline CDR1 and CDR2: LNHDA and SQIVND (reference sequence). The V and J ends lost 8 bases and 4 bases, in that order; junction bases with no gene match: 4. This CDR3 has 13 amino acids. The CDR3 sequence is CASRTGTYNEQFF. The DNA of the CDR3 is TGTGCCAGTCGGACAGGGACTTACAATGAGCAGTTCTTC.

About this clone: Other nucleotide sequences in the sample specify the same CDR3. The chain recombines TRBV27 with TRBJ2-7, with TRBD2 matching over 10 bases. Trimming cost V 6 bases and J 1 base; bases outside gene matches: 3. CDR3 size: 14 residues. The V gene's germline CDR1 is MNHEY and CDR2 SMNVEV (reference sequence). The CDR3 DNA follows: TGTGCCAGCAGCTATAGCGGGGGGTCCTACGAGCAGTACTTC. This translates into CASSYSGGSYEQYF.

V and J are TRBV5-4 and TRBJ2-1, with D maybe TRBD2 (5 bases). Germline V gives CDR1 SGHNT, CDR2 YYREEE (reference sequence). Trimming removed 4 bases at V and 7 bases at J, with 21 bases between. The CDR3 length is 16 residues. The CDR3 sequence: CASSPRTEVLLNEQFF. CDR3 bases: TGTGCCAGCAGCCCAAGGACGGAGGTACTCTTGAATGAGCAGTTCTTC.

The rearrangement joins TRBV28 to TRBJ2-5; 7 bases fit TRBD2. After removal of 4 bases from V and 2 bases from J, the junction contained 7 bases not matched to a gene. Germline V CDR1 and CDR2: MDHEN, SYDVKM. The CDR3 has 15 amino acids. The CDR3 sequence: CASSYILAQQETQYF. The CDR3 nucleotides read TGTGCCAGCAGTTATATACTAGCGCAACAAGAGACCCAGTACTTC. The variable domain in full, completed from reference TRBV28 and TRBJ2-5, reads DVKVTQSSRYLVKRTGEKVFLECVQDMDHENMFWYRQDPGLGLRLIYFSYDVKMKEKGDIPEGYSVSREKKERFSLILESASTNQTSMYLCASSYILAQQETQYFGPGTRLLVL.

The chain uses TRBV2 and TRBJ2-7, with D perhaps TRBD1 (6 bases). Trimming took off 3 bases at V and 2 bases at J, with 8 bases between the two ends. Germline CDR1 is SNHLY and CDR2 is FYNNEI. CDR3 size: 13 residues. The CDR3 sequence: CASSDEGAYEQYF. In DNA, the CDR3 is TGTGCCAGCAGTGACGAGGGGGCCTACGAGCAGTACTTC.

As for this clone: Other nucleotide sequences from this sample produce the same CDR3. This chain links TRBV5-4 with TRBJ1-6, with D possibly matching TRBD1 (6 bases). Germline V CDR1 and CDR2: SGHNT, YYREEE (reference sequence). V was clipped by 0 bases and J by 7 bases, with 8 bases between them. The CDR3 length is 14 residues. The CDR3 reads CASSLGQGNSPLHF. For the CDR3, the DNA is TGTGCCAGCAGCTTGGGGCAGGGGAATTCACCCCTCCACTTT.

The CDR3 sequence is CASAQGWNTEAFF. The CDR3 DNA is TGCGCCAGCGCACAGGGATGGAACACTGAAGCTTTCTTT. This rearrangement joins TRBV4-1 to TRBJ1-1; tentative D call: TRBD1 (6 bases). From germline, CDR1 is MGHRA and CDR2 YSYEKL. Trimming pared 8 bases from V and 1 base from J, leaving 11 bases between. CDR3 size: 13 residues.

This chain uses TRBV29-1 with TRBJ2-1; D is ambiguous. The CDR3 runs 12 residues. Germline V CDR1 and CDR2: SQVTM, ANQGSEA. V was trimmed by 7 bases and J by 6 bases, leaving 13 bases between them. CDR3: CSAEVIINEQFF. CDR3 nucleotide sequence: TGCAGCGCTGAGGTTATAATCAATGAGCAGTTCTTC.

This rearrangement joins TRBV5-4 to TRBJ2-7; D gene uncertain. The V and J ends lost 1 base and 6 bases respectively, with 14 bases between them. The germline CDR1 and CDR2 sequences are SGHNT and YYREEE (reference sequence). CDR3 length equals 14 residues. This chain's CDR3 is CASSLTAETLEQYF. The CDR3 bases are TGTGCCAGCAGCTTGACGGCCGAAACCCTCGAGCAGTACTTC.

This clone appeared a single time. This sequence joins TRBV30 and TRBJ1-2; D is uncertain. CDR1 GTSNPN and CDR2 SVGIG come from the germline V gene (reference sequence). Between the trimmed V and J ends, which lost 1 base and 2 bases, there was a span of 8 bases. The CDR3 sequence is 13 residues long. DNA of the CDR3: TGTGCCTGGAGTGGAGCACGGAACTATGGCTACACCTTC. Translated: CAWSGARNYGYTF.

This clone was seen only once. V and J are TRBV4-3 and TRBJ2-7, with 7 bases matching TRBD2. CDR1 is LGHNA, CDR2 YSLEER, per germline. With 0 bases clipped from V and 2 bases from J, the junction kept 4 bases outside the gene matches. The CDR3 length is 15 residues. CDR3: CASSQDEAGPYEQYF. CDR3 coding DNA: TGCGCCAGCAGCCAAGATGAAGCGGGACCCTACGAGCAGTACTTC.

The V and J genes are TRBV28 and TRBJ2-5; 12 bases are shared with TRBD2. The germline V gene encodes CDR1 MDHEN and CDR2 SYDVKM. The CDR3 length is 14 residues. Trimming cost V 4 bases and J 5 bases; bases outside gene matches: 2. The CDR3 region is CASSWTSGVETQYF. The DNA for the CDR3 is TGTGCCAGCAGTTGGACTAGCGGGGTGGAGACCCAGTACTTC.

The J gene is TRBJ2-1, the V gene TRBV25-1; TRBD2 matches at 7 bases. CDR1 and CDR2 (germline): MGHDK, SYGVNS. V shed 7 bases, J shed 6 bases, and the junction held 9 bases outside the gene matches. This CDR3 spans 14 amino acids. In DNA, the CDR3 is TGTGCCAGCACTCCCGGGGAGGGTCCCAATGAGCAGTTCTTC. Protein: CASTPGEGPNEQFF.

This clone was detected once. The CDR3 DNA follows: TGTGCCAGCAGGCGGTCGTTCGCTGAAGCTTTCTTT. Translated, it gives CASRRSFAEAFF. V and J are TRBV27 and TRBJ1-1; D call uncertain. The CDR3 extends over 12 amino acids. Germline V gene data show CDR1 as MNHEY and CDR2 as SMNVEV (reference sequence). The V end was cut by 6 bases, the J end by 6 bases, with 11 bases between.

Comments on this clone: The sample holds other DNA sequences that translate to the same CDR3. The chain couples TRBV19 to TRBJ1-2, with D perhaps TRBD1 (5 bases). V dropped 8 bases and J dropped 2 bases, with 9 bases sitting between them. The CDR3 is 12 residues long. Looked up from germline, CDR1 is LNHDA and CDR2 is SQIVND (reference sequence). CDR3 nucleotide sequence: TGTGCCAGTGGCCAGGGAAACTATGGCTACACCTTC. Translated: CASGQGNYGYTF.

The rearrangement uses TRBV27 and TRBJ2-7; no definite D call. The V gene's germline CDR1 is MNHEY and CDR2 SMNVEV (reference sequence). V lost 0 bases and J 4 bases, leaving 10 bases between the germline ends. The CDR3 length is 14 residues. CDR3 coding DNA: TGTGCCAGCAGTTTATCCGGTCGTCGGTACGAGCAGTACTTC. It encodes CASSLSGRRYEQYF.

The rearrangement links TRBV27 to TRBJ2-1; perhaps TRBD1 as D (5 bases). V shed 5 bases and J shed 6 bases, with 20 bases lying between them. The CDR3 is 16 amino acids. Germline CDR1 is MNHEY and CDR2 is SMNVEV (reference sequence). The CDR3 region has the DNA TGTGCCAGCAGTCTAAACCCCTCGCCAGGGTTCAATGAGCAGTTCTTC. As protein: CASSLNPSPGFNEQFF.

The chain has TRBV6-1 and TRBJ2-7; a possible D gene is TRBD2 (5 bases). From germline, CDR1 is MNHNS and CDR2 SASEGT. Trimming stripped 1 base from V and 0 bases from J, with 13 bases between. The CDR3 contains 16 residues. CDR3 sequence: CASSEVIGLASYEQYF. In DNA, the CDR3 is TGTGCCAGCAGTGAAGTTATCGGACTTGCCTCCTACGAGCAGTACTTC.

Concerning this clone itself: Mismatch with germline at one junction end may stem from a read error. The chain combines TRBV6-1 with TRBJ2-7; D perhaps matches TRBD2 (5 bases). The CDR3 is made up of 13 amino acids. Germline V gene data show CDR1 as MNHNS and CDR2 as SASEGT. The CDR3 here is CASSEGTPGEQYF. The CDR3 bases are TGTGCCAGCAGCGAAGGTACCCCGGGGGAGCAGTACTTC.

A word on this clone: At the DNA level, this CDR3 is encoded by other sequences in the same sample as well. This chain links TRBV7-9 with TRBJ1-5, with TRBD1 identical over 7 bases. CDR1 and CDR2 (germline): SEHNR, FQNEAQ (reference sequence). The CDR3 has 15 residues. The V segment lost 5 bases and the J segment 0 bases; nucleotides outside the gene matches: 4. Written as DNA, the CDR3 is TGTGCCAGCAGCCTAGGGACAGCTAGCAATCAGCCCCAGCATTTT. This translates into CASSLGTASNQPQHF.